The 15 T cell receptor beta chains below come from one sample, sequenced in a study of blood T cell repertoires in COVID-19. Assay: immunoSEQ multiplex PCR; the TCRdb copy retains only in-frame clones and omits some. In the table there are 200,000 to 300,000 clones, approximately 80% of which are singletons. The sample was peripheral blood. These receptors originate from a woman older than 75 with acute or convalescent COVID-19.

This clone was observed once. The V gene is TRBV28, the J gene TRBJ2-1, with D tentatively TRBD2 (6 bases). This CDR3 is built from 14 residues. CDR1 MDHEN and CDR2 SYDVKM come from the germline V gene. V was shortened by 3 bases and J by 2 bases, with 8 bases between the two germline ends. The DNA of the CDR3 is TGTGCCAGCAGTTTGGGGACTCCCTACAATGAGCAGTTCTTC. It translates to CASSLGTPYNEQFF. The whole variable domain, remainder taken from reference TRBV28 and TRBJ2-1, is DVKVTQSSRYLVKRTGEKVFLECVQDMDHENMFWYRQDPGLGLRLIYFSYDVKMKEKGDIPEGYSVSREKKERFSLILESASTNQTSMYLCASSLGTPYNEQFFGPGTRLTVL.

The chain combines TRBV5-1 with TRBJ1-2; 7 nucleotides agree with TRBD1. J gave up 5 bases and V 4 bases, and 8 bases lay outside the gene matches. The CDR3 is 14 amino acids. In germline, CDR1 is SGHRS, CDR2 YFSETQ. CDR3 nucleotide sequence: TGCGCCAGCAGCCGGGACAGCGGGGGATATGGCTACACCTTC. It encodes CASSRDSGGYGYTF. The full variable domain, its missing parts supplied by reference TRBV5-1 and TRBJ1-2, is KAGVTQTPRYLIKTRGQQVTLSCSPISGHRSVSWYQQTPGQGLQFLFEYFSETQRNKGNFPGRFSGRQFSNSRSEMNVSTLELGDSALYLCASSRDSGGYGYTFGSGTRLTVV.

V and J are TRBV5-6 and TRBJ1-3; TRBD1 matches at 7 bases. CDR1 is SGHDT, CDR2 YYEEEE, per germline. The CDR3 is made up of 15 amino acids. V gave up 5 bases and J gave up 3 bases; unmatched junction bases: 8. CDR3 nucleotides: TGTGCCAGCAGGTTCTGGGGACAGCTTGGAAACACCATATATTTT. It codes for CASRFWGQLGNTIYF.

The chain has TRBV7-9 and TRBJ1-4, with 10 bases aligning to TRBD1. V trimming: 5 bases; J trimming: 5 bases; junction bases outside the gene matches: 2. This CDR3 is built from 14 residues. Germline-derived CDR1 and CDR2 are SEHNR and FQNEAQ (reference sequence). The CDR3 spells CASSDRGHNEKLFF. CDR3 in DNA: TGTGCCAGCAGCGACAGGGGGCACAATGAAAAACTGTTTTTT. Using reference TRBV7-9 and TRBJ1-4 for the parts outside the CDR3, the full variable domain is DTGVSQNPRHKITKRGQNVTFRCDPISEHNRLYWYRQTLGQGPEFLTYFQNEAQLEKSRLLSDRFSAERPKGSFSTLEIQRTEQGDSAMYLCASSDRGHNEKLFFGSGTQLSVL.

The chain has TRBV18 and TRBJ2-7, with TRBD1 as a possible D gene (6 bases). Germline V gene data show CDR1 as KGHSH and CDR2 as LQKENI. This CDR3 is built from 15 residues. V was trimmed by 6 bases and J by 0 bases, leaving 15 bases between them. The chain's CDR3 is CASSPAGVFSYEQYF. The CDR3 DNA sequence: TGTGCCAGCTCGCCGGCAGGGGTTTTCTCCTACGAGCAGTACTTC.

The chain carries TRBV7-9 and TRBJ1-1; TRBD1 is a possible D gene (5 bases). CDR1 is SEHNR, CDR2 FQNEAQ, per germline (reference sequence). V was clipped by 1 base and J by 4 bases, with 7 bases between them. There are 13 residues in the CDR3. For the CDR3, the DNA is TGTGCCAGCAGCTTAGTCAGGGTCACTGAAGCTTTCTTT. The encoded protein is CASSLVRVTEAFF.

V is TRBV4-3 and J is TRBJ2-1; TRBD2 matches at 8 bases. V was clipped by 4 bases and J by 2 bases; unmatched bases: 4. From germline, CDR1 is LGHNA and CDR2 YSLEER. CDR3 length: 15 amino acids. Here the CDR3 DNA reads TGCGCCAGCAGCCCAGGACTAGCACCCTACAATGAGCAGTTCTTC. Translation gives CASSPGLAPYNEQFF.

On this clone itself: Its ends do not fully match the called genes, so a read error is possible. The CDR3 coding sequence is TGTGCCAGCAGTGAATCGATTAAGGCAGGGTACCAGGAGACCCAGTACTTC. Its translation is CASSESIKAGYQETQYF. V gene TRBV25-1 combines with J gene TRBJ2-5; a weak D match, TRBD1 (5 bases). Germline-derived CDR1 and CDR2 are MGHDK and SYGVNS. The CDR3 spans 17 residues. The full variable domain, in which reference TRBV25-1 and TRBJ2-5 provide the parts outside the CDR3, is EADIYQTPRYLVIGTGKKITLECSQTMGHDKMYWYQQDPGMELHLIHYSYGVNSTEKGDLSSESTVSRIRTEHFPLTLESARPSHTSQYLCASSESIKAGYQETQYFGPGTRLLVL.

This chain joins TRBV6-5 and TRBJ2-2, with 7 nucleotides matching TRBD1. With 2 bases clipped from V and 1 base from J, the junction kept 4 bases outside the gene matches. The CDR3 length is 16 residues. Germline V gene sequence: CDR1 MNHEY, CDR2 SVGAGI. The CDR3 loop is CASSYVGQKNTGELFF. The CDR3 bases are TGTGCCAGCAGTTACGTGGGACAGAAGAACACCGGGGAGCTGTTTTTT.

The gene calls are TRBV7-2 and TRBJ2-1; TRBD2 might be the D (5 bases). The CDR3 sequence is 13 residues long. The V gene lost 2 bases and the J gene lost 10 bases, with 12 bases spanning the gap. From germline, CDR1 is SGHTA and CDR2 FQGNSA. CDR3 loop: CASSLRSGGEQFF. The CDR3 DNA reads TGTGCCAGCAGCTTAAGGTCGGGCGGGGAGCAGTTCTTC.

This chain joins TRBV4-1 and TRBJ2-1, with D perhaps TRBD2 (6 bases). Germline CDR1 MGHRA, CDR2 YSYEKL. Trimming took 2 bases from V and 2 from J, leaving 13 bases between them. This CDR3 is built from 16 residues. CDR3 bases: TGCGCCAGCAGCCAAAACCGGGACTTTACCTACAATGAGCAGTTCTTC. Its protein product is CASSQNRDFTYNEQFF.

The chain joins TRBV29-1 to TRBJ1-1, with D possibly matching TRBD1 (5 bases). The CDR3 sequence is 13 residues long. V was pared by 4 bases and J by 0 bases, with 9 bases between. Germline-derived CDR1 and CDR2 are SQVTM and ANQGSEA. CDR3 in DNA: TGCAGCGTTGGAACAGGCCTGAACACTGAAGCTTTCTTT. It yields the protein CSVGTGLNTEAFF.

CDR3: CASSAHTSGRGNEQFF. The CDR3, as DNA: TGTGCCAGTAGTGCGCACACTAGCGGGAGGGGCAATGAGCAGTTCTTC. The rearrangement links TRBV19 to TRBJ2-1; the match to TRBD2 covers 13 bases. The CDR3 has 16 residues. V was clipped by 5 bases and J by 6 bases; unmatched bases: 7. Germline V gene sequence: CDR1 LNHDA, CDR2 SQIVND (reference sequence).

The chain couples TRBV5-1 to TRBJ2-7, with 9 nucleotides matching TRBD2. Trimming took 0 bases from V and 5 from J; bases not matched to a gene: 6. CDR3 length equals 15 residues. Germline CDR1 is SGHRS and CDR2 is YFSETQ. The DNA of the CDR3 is TGCGCCAGCAGCTTGGATGGGACTAGCAGCGACGAGCAGTACTTC. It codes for CASSLDGTSSDEQYF. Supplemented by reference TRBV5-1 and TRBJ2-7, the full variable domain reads KAGVTQTPRYLIKTRGQQVTLSCSPISGHRSVSWYQQTPGQGLQFLFEYFSETQRNKGNFPGRFSGRQFSNSRSEMNVSTLELGDSALYLCASSLDGTSSDEQYFGPGTRLTVT.

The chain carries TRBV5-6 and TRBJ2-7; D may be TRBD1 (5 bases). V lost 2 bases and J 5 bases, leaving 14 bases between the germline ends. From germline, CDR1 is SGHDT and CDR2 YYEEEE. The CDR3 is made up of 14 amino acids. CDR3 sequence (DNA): TGTGCCAGCAGCTTTCGCCAGGGCACCCACGAGCAGTACTTC. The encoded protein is CASSFRQGTHEQYF.